Listed here are 8 T cell receptor beta chains from one sample, sequenced in a study of Ad26.COV2.S vaccination and SARS-CoV-2 variants. Treatment noted: 15 to 20 received Ad26.COV2.S at low or high dose, single or two shots; several received placebo; per-sample allocation not given. On day 63 after the first injection, vaccine and placebo recipients gave samples. The assay was immunoSEQ multiplex PCR, and TCRdb's table has in-frame clones only and misses some. The sample holds about 440,000 clones, 90% seen once. Sample: peripheral blood, taken in a trial of Ad26.COV2.S vaccine versus placebo. These receptors were taken from a person aged 18-60 years who received the Ad26.COV2.S COVID-19 vaccine or a placebo.

This clone was seen a single time. This chain connects TRBV2 to TRBJ1-5; unclear D gene. Trimming removed 2 bases from V and 5 bases from J, with 7 bases in between. The germline V gene has CDR1 SNHLY and CDR2 FYNNEI. The CDR3 extends over 13 amino acids. For the CDR3, the DNA is TGTGCCAGCAGTGAATGGCAGCATCAGCCCCAGCATTTT. This codes for CASSEWQHQPQHF. Looking up the rest from reference TRBV2 and TRBJ1-5 gives the full variable domain: EPEVTQTPSHQVTQMGQEVILRCVPISNHLYFYWYRQILGQKVEFLVSFYNNEISEKSEIFDDQFSVERPDGSNFTLKIRSTKLEDSAMYFCASSEWQHQPQHFGDGTRLSIL.

The rearrangement uses TRBV6-5 and TRBJ1-6; TRBD1 is a possible D gene (5 bases). This CDR3 comprises 13 residues. The germline CDR1 and CDR2 sequences are MNHEY and SVGAGI. The V gene lost 8 bases and the J gene lost 6 bases, with 11 bases spanning the gap. The CDR3: CASGGSANSPLHF. The CDR3 DNA reads as TGTGCCAGCGGGGGGTCAGCTAATTCACCCCTCCACTTT.

V gene TRBV7-9 combines with J gene TRBJ2-3; no definite D call. This CDR3 has 16 amino acids. From germline, CDR1 is SEHNR and CDR2 FQNEAQ (reference sequence). Trimming left V 3 bases short and J 0 bases short, with 13 bases between. The CDR3, as DNA: TGTGCCAGCAGCTTCCCCCGCGGCCTTAGCACAGATACGCAGTATTTT. Protein: CASSFPRGLSTDTQYF.

In DNA, the CDR3 is TGTGCCAGCAACAGAGCAGGGGTTGACACTGAAGCTTTCTTT. The encoded protein is CASNRAGVDTEAFF. The genes are TRBV27 and TRBJ1-1, with D possibly matching TRBD1 (6 bases). CDR3 size: 14 residues. Looked up from germline, CDR1 is MNHEY and CDR2 is SMNVEV (reference sequence). The germline V and J ends were trimmed by 7 bases and 3 bases, with 15 bases remaining between them.

The chain employs TRBV7-8 and TRBJ2-7; TRBD2 matches 8 bases. CDR1 is SGHVS and CDR2 is FQNEAQ in the germline V gene. Germline trimming cut 0 bases from V and 6 bases from J; bases unmatched to any gene: 13. This CDR3 has 17 amino acids. This CDR3 reads CASSLAPFGAGAPEQYF. The CDR3 nucleotides are TGTGCCAGCAGCTTAGCTCCATTTGGAGCGGGAGCCCCCGAGCAGTACTTC.

The chain has TRBV29-1 and TRBJ2-3; D is uncertain. CDR3 length: 17 residues. V lost 3 bases, J lost 6 bases, and 25 bases lay in between. Germline V gives CDR1 SQVTM, CDR2 ANQGSEA. CDR3 in amino acids: CSVDGRTKVQPIDTQYF. CDR3 in DNA: TGCAGCGTTGATGGCAGGACGAAAGTCCAACCGATTGATACGCAGTATTTT.

The chain links TRBV27 to TRBJ2-2, with D possibly matching TRBD2 (6 bases). The CDR3 sequence is 15 residues long. The ends were cut back, 3 bases at V and 6 bases at J, with 14 bases in the middle. Germline loops: CDR1 MNHEY, CDR2 SMNVEV (reference sequence). The CDR3 loop is CASSFIFGEAGELFF. The DNA of the CDR3 is TGTGCCAGCAGTTTTATTTTCGGGGAGGCCGGGGAGCTGTTTTTT.

V is TRBV6-5 and J is TRBJ1-2; the D is unclear. The CDR3 contains 10 residues. Germline loops: CDR1 MNHEY, CDR2 SVGAGI. V was pared by 8 bases and J by 5 bases, with 6 bases between. CDR3 amino acids: CASVMYGYTF. DNA of the CDR3: TGTGCCAGCGTAATGTATGGCTACACCTTC.